The 26 T cell receptor beta chains presented below share a single source sample, sequenced in a study of cytomegalovirus exposure and HLA in healthy donors. Both 60 Vbeta primers and 13 Jbeta primers went into the PCR. TCRdb's copy holds only in-frame clones and misses some; the assay was immunoSEQ multiplex PCR. Among about 120,000 clones listed, around 81% were seen once. Material for sequencing was PBMCs. Every receptor here comes from a woman aged 40-49 years in good health and CMV-seronegative.

The DNA of the CDR3 is TGTGCCAGCTCACCAATATCCGGGACAGGGGATGAAAAACTGTTTTTT. It yields the protein CASSPISGTGDEKLFF. J is TRBJ1-4 and V is TRBV18, with TRBD1 matching 10 bases. Germline CDR1 is KGHSH and CDR2 is LQKENI. This CDR3 contains 16 residues. V was pared by 2 bases and J by 6 bases, with 6 bases of the junction left unmatched.

The rearrangement uses TRBV5-1 and TRBJ2-3, with unresolved D. The germline CDR1 and CDR2 sequences are SGHRS and YFSETQ. Trimming shortened V by 0 bases and J by 0 bases, and 11 bases separated the two germline ends. CDR3 length: 16 residues. The DNA of the CDR3 is TGCGCCAGCAGCTTGGCGGTGGGCCTTAGCACAGATACGCAGTATTTT. This gives the protein CASSLAVGLSTDTQYF.

The chain combines TRBV2 with TRBJ2-7, with D unresolved. Trimming removed 2 bases at V and 1 base at J, with 6 bases between. The CDR3 covers 13 residues. Germline V lookup: CDR1 SNHLY, CDR2 FYNNEI. The CDR3 coding sequence is TGTGCCAGCAGTGAATGGCAGTCCTACGAGCAGTACTTC. It codes for CASSEWQSYEQYF.

This clone was seen just once. The chain carries TRBV7-9 and TRBJ2-7; 8 bases match TRBD1. The CDR3 runs to 15 residues. J gave up 6 bases and V 1 base, and 8 bases lay outside the gene matches. Germline assignment: CDR1 SEHNR and CDR2 FQNEAQ (reference sequence). The CDR3: CASSLGSGQGGEQYF. CDR3 nucleotides: TGTGCCAGCAGCTTAGGATCAGGACAGGGCGGCGAGCAGTACTTC. The full variable domain, with the rest looked up from reference TRBV7-9 and TRBJ2-7, is DTGVSQNPRHKITKRGQNVTFRCDPISEHNRLYWYRQTLGQGPEFLTYFQNEAQLEKSRLLSDRFSAERPKGSFSTLEIQRTEQGDSAMYLCASSLGSGQGGEQYFGPGTRLTVT.

The J gene is TRBJ2-2, the V gene TRBV18; TRBD1 matches at 8 bases. This CDR3 is built from 16 residues. Looked up from germline, CDR1 is KGHSH and CDR2 is LQKENI. V gave up 3 bases and J gave up 2 bases; unmatched junction bases: 5. CDR3 bases: TGTGCCAGCTCACCGACAGGGGTTCTAAACACCGGGGAGCTGTTTTTT. Translating it yields CASSPTGVLNTGELFF.

This clone showed up just a few times. The chain recombines TRBV30 with TRBJ1-1; D is unresolved. The CDR3 is 13 residues long. With 1 base removed from V and 9 bases from J, the gap between germline ends came to 15 bases. Looked up from germline, CDR1 is GTSNPN and CDR2 is SVGIG (reference sequence). The DNA of the CDR3 is TGTGCCTGGAGTGCCCTTCTCACTTCCCAAGCTTTCTTT. Its translation is CAWSALLTSQAFF.

The V and J genes are TRBV6-5 and TRBJ1-2, with unresolved D. The germline V gene encodes CDR1 MNHEY and CDR2 SVGAGI. The length of the CDR3 is 16 residues. The germline V and J ends were trimmed by 0 bases and 1 base, with 12 bases remaining between them. CDR3 sequence (DNA): TGTGCCAGCAGTTACTCGCCCACAAGAAATAACTATGGCTACACCTTC. It encodes CASSYSPTRNNYGYTF.

The chain carries TRBV4-1 and TRBJ1-4; TRBD1 matches at 10 bases. V shed 3 bases and J 8 bases; nucleotides not matched to a gene: 12. The CDR3 runs to 17 residues. Germline CDR1 reads MGHRA; CDR2 reads YSYEKL. The DNA of the CDR3 is TGCGCCAGCAGCCAGAGGGACAGGGGAGGAGGAAAAGAAAAACTGTTTTTT. Translating it yields CASSQRDRGGGKEKLFF.

Written as DNA, the CDR3 is TGCGCCAGCAGCCGGGACAGGGTCTATGGCTACACCTTC. This sequence encodes CASSRDRVYGYTF. V usage is TRBV5-1 and J usage is TRBJ1-2, with 9 bases that match TRBD1. The CDR3 covers 13 residues. CDR1 SGHRS and CDR2 YFSETQ come from the germline V gene. V shed 4 bases, J shed 4 bases, and the junction held 2 bases outside the gene matches.

This chain connects TRBV30 to TRBJ1-1; D ambiguous. The V end lost 6 bases, the J end lost 0 bases, and 17 bases lay between the germline ends. This CDR3 is built from 15 residues. The germline gives CDR1 GTSNPN, CDR2 SVGIG (reference sequence). CDR3 bases: TGTGCCTGTTCCCCCGCCGGAACTATGAACACTGAAGCTTTCTTT. Its protein product is CACSPAGTMNTEAFF.

The chain combines TRBV10-3 with TRBJ1-1; 9 nucleotides line up with TRBD1. Per germline, CDR1 ENHRY and CDR2 SYGVKD. Trimming at V came to 4 bases and at J to 2 bases, leaving 11 bases not matched to a gene. This CDR3 is built from 17 residues. The CDR3 loop is CAISGSYGTGLNTEAFF. The DNA of the CDR3 is TGTGCCATCAGTGGGTCTTATGGGACAGGGTTAAACACTGAAGCTTTCTTT.

This clone was detected only once. J is TRBJ1-2 and V is TRBV7-2, with TRBD1 matching over 7 bases. In germline, CDR1 is SGHTA, CDR2 FQGNSA. This CDR3 spans 14 amino acids. V dropped 5 bases and J dropped 7; count of bases not matched to a gene: 10. The CDR3 sequence is CASSPQPNRGGYTF. In DNA, the CDR3 is TGTGCCAGCAGCCCGCAACCAAACAGGGGTGGCTACACCTTC.

This clone was recorded only once. The genes are TRBV21-1 and TRBJ1-2; the table's D gene call, TRBD1, was not cross checked with the DNA. TRBV21-1 is reported as a pseudogene. The CDR3 is 16 residues long. For the CDR3, the DNA is TGTGCCAGCAGCAAAGAAAAACAGGACACCGACTATGGCTACACCTTC. Translating gives CASSKEKQDTDYGYTF.

The chain employs TRBV11-2 and TRBJ1-2, with TRBD1 matching over 12 bases. CDR3 length equals 14 residues. Germline lookup yields CDR1 SGHAT and CDR2 FQNNGV. The V gene end was trimmed by 5 bases and the J gene end by 6 bases; junction bases not matched to a gene: 4. The CDR3 loop is CASSLGTGGNGYTF. As DNA, the CDR3 is TGTGCCAGCAGCCTTGGGACAGGGGGCAATGGCTACACCTTC.

The V gene is TRBV12-5, the J gene TRBJ2-3; D unclear. V shed 1 base and J shed 2 bases, with 13 bases lying between them. The CDR3 contains 16 residues. CDR1 and CDR2 from the germline V gene are LGHNT and FRNRAP. CDR3 coding DNA: TGTGCTAGTGGTTTGGCGTCGAGTACCCCCACAGATACGCAGTATTTT. Translated: CASGLASSTPTDTQYF.

V usage is TRBV7-9 and J usage is TRBJ2-7; D ambiguous. Germline V gene sequence: CDR1 SEHNR, CDR2 FQNEAQ (reference sequence). There are 12 residues in the CDR3. Deletions cut 2 bases from V and 5 bases from J, with 7 bases between. CDR3 in amino acids: CASSLSFNEQYF. Written as DNA, the CDR3 is TGTGCCAGCAGCTTAAGCTTCAACGAGCAGTACTTC.

As for this clone: The same CDR3 also results from other DNA sequences found in this sample. The chain links TRBV7-9 to TRBJ2-4; TRBD1 agrees at 8 bases. Trimming removed 5 bases from V and 0 bases from J; junction bases left unmatched: 9. CDR3 length: 17 residues. The germline V gene has CDR1 SEHNR and CDR2 FQNEAQ (reference sequence). This chain's CDR3 is CASSPRTGMEAKNIQYF. CDR3 sequence (DNA): TGTGCCAGCAGCCCCCGGACAGGGATGGAAGCCAAAAACATTCAGTACTTC.

The chain combines TRBV2 with TRBJ2-7; the match to TRBD1 covers 8 bases. V gave up 3 bases and J gave up 5 bases; unmatched junction bases: 9. The germline CDR1 and CDR2 sequences are SNHLY and FYNNEI. The CDR3 contains 15 residues. The CDR3 coding sequence is TGTGCCAGCAGTGAGTTTCGGACAGGGTTGGACGAGCAGTACTTC. The encoded protein is CASSEFRTGLDEQYF.

The gene calls are TRBV19 and TRBJ2-2; 10 bases agree with TRBD2. Losses at the gene ends were 10 bases for V and 2 bases for J; bases not matched to a gene: 10. The CDR3 sequence is 16 residues long. Germline loops: CDR1 LNHDA, CDR2 SQIVND (reference sequence). The CDR3 spells CATRHSGGPNTGELFF. Here the CDR3 DNA reads TGTGCCACCAGGCATAGCGGGGGGCCTAACACCGGGGAGCTGTTTTTT.

The chain uses TRBV10-1 and TRBJ2-3; 7 bases are a match to TRBD1. The CDR3 is 13 residues long. The germline gives CDR1 WNHNN, CDR2 SYGVQD (reference sequence). With V trimmed by 5 bases and J by 1 base, 0 bases remained unmatched. The CDR3 DNA sequence: TGCGCCAGCAGTACAGGGGGCACAGATACGCAGTATTTT. This encodes CASSTGGTDTQYF.

This clone was detected once. Here the CDR3 reads CASSSPTGVVSEAFF. The CDR3 nucleotides are TGTGCCAGCAGCTCCCCGACAGGGGTGGTTTCTGAAGCTTTCTTT. The J gene is TRBJ1-1, the V gene TRBV7-8; 8 bases are a match to TRBD1. The CDR3 is 15 amino acids. Germline CDR1 and CDR2: SGHVS and FQNEAQ. V trimming: 4 bases; J trimming: 6 bases; junction bases outside the gene matches: 10. Combining the CDR3 with reference TRBV7-8 and TRBJ1-1 gives the whole variable domain GAGVSQSPRYKVAKRGQDVALRCDPISGHVSLFWYQQALGQGPEFLTYFQNEAQLDKSGLPSDRFFAERPEGSVSTLKIQRTQQEDSAVYLCASSSPTGVVSEAFFGQGTRLTVV.

This rearrangement joins TRBV5-1 to TRBJ2-1; D is perhaps TRBD2 (6 bases). Looked up from germline, CDR1 is SGHRS and CDR2 is YFSETQ. V dropped 0 bases and J dropped 9 bases, with 10 bases sitting between them. This CDR3 spans 13 amino acids. DNA of the CDR3: TGCGCCAGCAGCTTGGTAAGCGGGTCTGAGCAGTTCTTC. Translated: CASSLVSGSEQFF.

This clone has a single count. The chain combines TRBV28 with TRBJ2-7, with D possibly TRBD1 on 7 matching bases. V lost 4 bases and J 1 base, leaving 14 bases between the germline ends. This CDR3 is 15 amino acids long. The germline CDR1 and CDR2 sequences are MDHEN and SYDVKM. Here the CDR3 reads CASSSSTGRSYEQYF. CDR3 bases: TGTGCCAGCAGTTCATCGACAGGGAGGTCCTACGAGCAGTACTTC.

V is TRBV7-3 and J is TRBJ2-2; D is undetermined. Germline V gene data show CDR1 as SGHTA and CDR2 as FQGTGA. The CDR3 runs 16 residues. With 0 bases removed from V and 2 bases from J, the gap between germline ends came to 10 bases. The CDR3 DNA sequence: TGTGCCAGCAGCTTAACGTGGAGCCTTAACACCGGGGAGCTGTTTTTT. This translates into CASSLTWSLNTGELFF.

V is TRBV7-6 and J is TRBJ2-3; 11 nucleotides match TRBD2. CDR1 is SGHVS, CDR2 FNYEAQ, per germline. This CDR3 region has 16 residues. The V gene end was trimmed by 0 bases and the J gene end by 3 bases; junction bases not matched to a gene: 2. The CDR3: CASSLASGGATDTQYF. CDR3 DNA sequence: TGTGCCAGCAGCTTAGCTAGCGGGGGGGCGACAGATACGCAGTATTTT.

The V gene is TRBV19, the J gene TRBJ2-1, with 7 bases identical to TRBD2. Trimming at V came to 7 bases and at J to 4 bases, leaving 7 bases not matched to a gene. Germline values: CDR1 LNHDA, CDR2 SQIVND (reference sequence). CDR3 length: 14 amino acids. The CDR3 loop reads CASIGGRAYNEQFF. The CDR3 DNA follows: TGTGCCAGTATAGGAGGGAGGGCGTACAATGAGCAGTTCTTC.